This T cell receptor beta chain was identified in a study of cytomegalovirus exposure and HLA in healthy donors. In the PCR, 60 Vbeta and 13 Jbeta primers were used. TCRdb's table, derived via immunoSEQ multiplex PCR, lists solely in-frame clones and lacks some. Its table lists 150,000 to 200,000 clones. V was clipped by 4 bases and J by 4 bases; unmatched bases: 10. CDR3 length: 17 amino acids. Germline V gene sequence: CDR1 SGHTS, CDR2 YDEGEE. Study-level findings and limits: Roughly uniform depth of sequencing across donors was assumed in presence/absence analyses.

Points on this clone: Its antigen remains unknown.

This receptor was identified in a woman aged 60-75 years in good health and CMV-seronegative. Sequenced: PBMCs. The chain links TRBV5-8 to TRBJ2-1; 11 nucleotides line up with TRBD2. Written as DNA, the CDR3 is TGTGCCAGCAGCCGTTTTATTAGCGGGAGGGATTACAATGAGCAGTTCTTC. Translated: CASSRFISGRDYNEQFF.